Each of the 18 T cell receptor beta chains below was sequenced from the same sample in a study of shared clonotypes between healthy human individuals (TCRdb year 2020). The library was made by the immunoSEQ multiplex PCR assay. The source is immuneACCESS, and TCRdb retained only in-frame sequences with V and J called. Part of the clones is not carried over; for the studies checked, unresolved V genes explain less than half of this, and the remainder is unexplained. A total of roughly 1 million clones appear in this sample, about 84% of them only once. Jointly, the top ten make up 0.52% of the sample. The sequenced sample consisted of memory CD4+ T cells from PBMCs. The intended sense of this specimen's cell subset or site label: CD45RA-negative fraction. These receptors were taken from a man aged 18-30 years in good health. Some clones in this sample may be carry-over from other donors' samples.

V usage is TRBV5-6 and J usage is TRBJ2-3; D unresolved. Germline loops: CDR1 SGHDT, CDR2 YYEEEE. There are 14 residues in the CDR3. V shed 4 bases and J shed 4 bases, with 13 bases lying between them. The CDR3 here is CASSLAFRSDTQYF. The CDR3 coding sequence is TGTGCCAGCAGCCTGGCTTTCCGGTCAGATACGCAGTATTTT.

This rearrangement joins TRBV29-1 to TRBJ1-2, with D possibly TRBD1 on 5 matching bases. The ends were cut back, 4 bases at V and 6 bases at J, with 12 bases in the middle. The CDR3 loop spans 12 amino acids. CDR1 is SQVTM and CDR2 is ANQGSEA in the germline V gene. DNA for the CDR3: TGCAGCGTTGTCACTGGGGGACATGGCTACACCTTC. It yields the protein CSVVTGGHGYTF.

This clone was seen only once. This chain uses TRBV5-6 with TRBJ2-5; perhaps TRBD2 as D (5 bases). The germline CDR1 and CDR2 sequences are SGHDT and YYEEEE. The CDR3 totals 14 residues. Trimming removed 0 bases at V and 11 bases at J, with 17 bases between. The CDR3 nucleotides are TGTGCCAGCAGCTTGGGGCGTCGAGCCGGGGAGCAGTACTTC. Translated, it gives CASSLGRRAGEQYF.

The chain has TRBV7-9 and TRBJ2-7, with D maybe TRBD2 (5 bases). CDR1 and CDR2 from the germline V gene are SEHNR and FQNEAQ (reference sequence). This CDR3 is 16 amino acids long. The germline V and J ends were trimmed by 5 bases and 0 bases, with 17 bases remaining between them. The CDR3 coding sequence is TGTGCCAGCAGCCCCCGGACTTTTCGAGTCTCCTACGAGCAGTACTTC. Its translation: CASSPRTFRVSYEQYF. Filled out from reference TRBV7-9 and TRBJ2-7, the complete variable domain reads DTGVSQNPRHKITKRGQNVTFRCDPISEHNRLYWYRQTLGQGPEFLTYFQNEAQLEKSRLLSDRFSAERPKGSFSTLEIQRTEQGDSAMYLCASSPRTFRVSYEQYFGPGTRLTVT.

V and J are TRBV4-2 and TRBJ2-7; 10 bases align to TRBD2. The CDR3 sequence is 18 residues long. The trim removed 1 base at V and 7 bases at J, leaving 16 bases unmatched. CDR1 is LGHNA, CDR2 YNFKEQ, per germline. The CDR3 sequence: CASSQGPGDSGRKREQYF. As DNA, the CDR3 is TGTGCCAGCAGCCAAGGCCCAGGTGATAGCGGGAGGAAGAGAGAGCAGTACTTC.

The chain carries TRBV6-6 and TRBJ2-7; 10 bases match TRBD2. The CDR3 is made up of 15 amino acids. CDR1 and CDR2 from the germline V gene are MNHNY and SVGAGI (reference sequence). V trimming: 6 bases; J trimming: 3 bases; junction bases outside the gene matches: 8. This CDR3 is CASRARTSGSYEQYF. The CDR3 coding sequence is TGTGCCAGCAGGGCGAGGACTAGCGGAAGCTACGAGCAGTACTTC.

This clone was seen once. CDR3 in amino acids: CASSPVLVGSVEQYF. The CDR3 nucleotides are TGTGCCAGCTCACCCGTTCTGGTGGGATCCGTCGAGCAGTACTTC. The chain has TRBV18 and TRBJ2-7; D ambiguous. The V gene's germline CDR1 is KGHSH and CDR2 LQKENI. The CDR3 consists of 15 residues. V lost 3 bases, J lost 6 bases, and 18 bases lay in between.

V and J are TRBV7-9 and TRBJ1-5; D is possibly TRBD1 (6 bases). The V and J ends lost 4 bases and 7 bases respectively, with 14 bases between them. Germline V lookup: CDR1 SEHNR, CDR2 FQNEAQ (reference sequence). This CDR3 spans 14 amino acids. CDR3 region: CASSSSGAHQPQHF. The CDR3 nucleotides read TGTGCCAGCAGCTCCTCAGGGGCGCACCAGCCCCAGCATTTT.

This clone was counted once. V usage is TRBV4-3 and J usage is TRBJ2-3; 8 bases line up with TRBD1. Trimming cost V 0 bases and J 4 bases; bases outside gene matches: 3. This CDR3 region has 15 residues. The V gene's germline CDR1 is LGHNA and CDR2 YSLEER. This chain's CDR3 is CASSQEAGGADTQYF. The CDR3 nucleotides are TGCGCCAGCAGCCAAGAAGCAGGGGGCGCAGATACGCAGTATTTT.

J is TRBJ2-7 and V is TRBV7-8, with D uncertain. With 6 bases removed from V and 4 bases from J, the gap between germline ends came to 10 bases. Germline V lookup: CDR1 SGHVS, CDR2 FQNEAQ. The CDR3 is made up of 12 amino acids. CDR3 sequence (DNA): TGTGCCAGCAGATCCGACACTTACGAGCAGTACTTC. Residues: CASRSDTYEQYF.

This clone was detected once. This chain joins TRBV28 and TRBJ2-3; perhaps TRBD2 as D (5 bases). Looked up from germline, CDR1 is MDHEN and CDR2 is SYDVKM. The CDR3 runs to 14 residues. Trimming cost V 8 bases and J 6 bases, with 18 bases left between them. Here the CDR3 reads CASGPTRRGDTQYF. CDR3 coding DNA: TGTGCCAGCGGACCAACAAGACGAGGGGATACGCAGTATTTT.

The gene calls are TRBV7-3 and TRBJ1-6; 7 bases agree with TRBD1. This CDR3 has 14 residues. The germline gives CDR1 SGHTA, CDR2 FQGTGA. V lost 4 bases to trimming and J lost 7 bases; unmatched junction nucleotides: 4. The CDR3 DNA reads TGTGCCAGCAGCTCCGGGACAGAAAATTCACCCCTCCACTTT. This codes for CASSSGTENSPLHF.

The V call is TRBV5-1, the J call TRBJ2-1; D is possibly TRBD2 (5 bases). CDR3 length: 13 residues. In germline, CDR1 is SGHRS, CDR2 YFSETQ. V shed 0 bases and J shed 6 bases, with 7 bases lying between them. The CDR3 sequence is CASSLASINEQFF. As DNA, the CDR3 is TGCGCCAGCAGCTTGGCTAGCATCAATGAGCAGTTCTTC.

The V gene is TRBV11-2, the J gene TRBJ2-7; possible D gene TRBD2, 5 bases. V lost 1 base and J 7 bases, leaving 14 bases between the germline ends. The CDR3 spans 14 residues. The germline V gene encodes CDR1 SGHAT and CDR2 FQNNGV. The CDR3 sequence is CASSLGLATGEQYF. CDR3 coding DNA: TGTGCCAGCAGCTTAGGCCTAGCAACTGGAGAGCAGTACTTC. The variable domain in full, with the rest retrieved from reference TRBV11-2 and TRBJ2-7, is EAGVAQSPRYKIIEKRQSVAFWCNPISGHATLYWYQQILGQGPKLLIQFQNNGVVDDSQLPKDRFSAERLKGVDSTLKIQPAKLEDSAVYLCASSLGLATGEQYFGPGTRLTVT.

This clone was observed at least ten times. V gene TRBV30 combines with J gene TRBJ2-5, with 7 bases that match TRBD2. This CDR3 is built from 11 residues. V lost 3 bases, J lost 10 bases, and 5 bases stayed unmatched. CDR1 is GTSNPN, CDR2 SVGIG, per germline (reference sequence). The CDR3 coding sequence is TGTGCCTGGAGCGCCGCGGGGGTCCAGTACTTC. Protein product: CAWSAAGVQYF.

This chain links TRBV6-5 with TRBJ2-5, with a tentative D call TRBD1 (5 bases). The ends were cut back, 4 bases at V and 2 bases at J, with 14 bases in the middle. The CDR3 spans 15 residues. Per germline, CDR1 MNHEY and CDR2 SVGAGI. This CDR3 is CASSWTTGRQETQYF. The CDR3 DNA reads as TGTGCCAGCAGTTGGACCACAGGTCGACAAGAGACCCAGTACTTC.

Worth noting for this clone: With a much larger clone just one base away, this may be a read error. The sample has other DNA sequences that encode this CDR3 too. V is TRBV7-9 and J is TRBJ1-4, with TRBD1 matching 10 bases. The CDR3 length is 14 residues. The germline CDR1 and CDR2 sequences are SEHNR and FQNEAQ (reference sequence). Trimming at V came to 3 bases and at J to 8 bases, leaving 3 bases not matched to a gene. CDR3 sequence: CASSLGTGVEKLFF. The CDR3 DNA follows: TGTGCCAGCAGCTTGGGGACAGGGGTCGAAAAACTGTTTTTT. The entire variable domain, with the rest obtained from reference TRBV7-9 and TRBJ1-4, is as follows: DTGVSQNPRHKITKRGQNVTFRCDPISEHNRLYWYRQTLGQGPEFLTYFQNEAQLEKSRLLSDRFSAERPKGSFSTLEIQRTEQGDSAMYLCASSLGTGVEKLFFGSGTQLSVL.

This rearrangement joins TRBV7-9 to TRBJ2-3, with D possibly being TRBD1 or TRBD2 (5 bases each). CDR1 and CDR2 (germline): SEHNR, FQNEAQ (reference sequence). V gave up 3 bases and J gave up 2 bases, with 9 bases separating them. This CDR3 comprises 14 residues. CDR3 DNA: TGTGCCAGCAGCTTTGGGGGAGCCACAGATACGCAGTATTTT. Its protein is CASSFGGATDTQYF.